This T cell receptor beta chain comes out of a study of T cells after yellow fever vaccination. Study-wide results and caveats: Post-booster reappearance was seen for most primary-vaccination clones (96% CD4, about 88% CD8).

This clonotype turned up a few times. Antigen specificity is unknown. TCRdb ran MiXCR on the 5' RACE reads and lists one entry per CDR3 protein. This sample yields more than 300,000 distinct CDR3 sequences, of which around 10% are seen a single time; 3% to 3.5% belongs to the top ten. CDR3 length equals 16 residues. Germline CDR1 reads LGHDT; CDR2 reads YNNKEL (reference sequence). V lost 6 bases, J lost 5 bases, and 19 bases lay in between. The sequence was obtained from a man aged 18 to 30 who received the YFV17D yellow fever vaccine. V gene TRBV3-1 combines with J gene TRBJ2-2; D gene unclear. Sequencing used CD4+ T cells sorted from PBMCs, obtained 45 days after the yellow fever booster vaccination. CDR3 protein: CASRGPGAPLTGELFF. DNA of the CDR3: TGTGCCAGCAGAGGGCCAGGAGCCCCGTTGACCGGGGAGCTGTTTTTT.